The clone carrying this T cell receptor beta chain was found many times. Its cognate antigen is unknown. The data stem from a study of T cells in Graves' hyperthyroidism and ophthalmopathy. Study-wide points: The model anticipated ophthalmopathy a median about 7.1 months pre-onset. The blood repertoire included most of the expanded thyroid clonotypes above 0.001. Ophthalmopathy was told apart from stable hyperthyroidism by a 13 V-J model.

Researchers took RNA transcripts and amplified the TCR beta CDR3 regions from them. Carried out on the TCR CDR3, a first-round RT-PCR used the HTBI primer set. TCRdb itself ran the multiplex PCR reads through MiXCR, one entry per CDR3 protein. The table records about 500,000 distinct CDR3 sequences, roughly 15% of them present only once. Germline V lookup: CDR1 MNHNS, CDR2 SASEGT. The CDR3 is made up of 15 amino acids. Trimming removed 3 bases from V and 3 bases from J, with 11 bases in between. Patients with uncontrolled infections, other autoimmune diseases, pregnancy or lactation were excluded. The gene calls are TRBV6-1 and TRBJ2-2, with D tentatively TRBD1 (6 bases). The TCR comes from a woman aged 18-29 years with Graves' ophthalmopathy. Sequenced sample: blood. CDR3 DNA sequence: TGTGCCAGCAGTGAGATGGGGGCGCACACCGGGGAGCTGTTTTTT. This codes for CASSEMGAHTGELFF.